One sample yielded the 29 T cell receptor beta chains listed below, sequenced in a study of OX40 agonist ivuxolimab in advanced cancers. Clones were sequenced by immunoSEQ multiplex PCR, and TCRdb holds only the in-frame ones, with some missing. The sample shows approximately 70,000 clones, more than 70% of them seen only once. The sequenced sample was CD4+ or CD8+ T cells sorted from blood, obtained in a trial of the OX40 agonist ivuxolimab. All receptors derive from an adult with an advanced solid tumor such as melanoma, head and neck, liver or kidney cancer.

The J gene is TRBJ1-1, the V gene TRBV10-2; D perhaps matches TRBD1 (6 bases). In germline, CDR1 is WSHSY, CDR2 SAAADI. Trimming left V 5 bases short and J 3 bases short, with 7 bases between. There are 12 residues in the CDR3. The CDR3 DNA sequence: TGCGCCAGCAGTTCAGGGGACACTGAAGCTTTCTTT. It translates to CASSSGDTEAFF.

The V call is TRBV6-5, the J call TRBJ2-7; 9 positions match TRBD2. Looked up from germline, CDR1 is MNHEY and CDR2 is SVGAGI. Trimming at V came to 5 bases and at J to 3 bases, leaving 8 bases not matched to a gene. This CDR3 is built from 15 residues. The CDR3 spells CASSLTGTSYYEQYF. In nucleotides, the CDR3 is TGTGCCAGCAGTCTCACCGGGACTAGCTACTACGAGCAGTACTTC.

The V gene is TRBV7-2, the J gene TRBJ2-3; the match to TRBD2 covers 7 bases. The CDR3 sequence is 17 residues long. The germline V gene encodes CDR1 SGHTA and CDR2 FQGNSA. Germline trimming cut 6 bases from V and 4 bases from J; bases unmatched to any gene: 16. The CDR3 DNA follows: TGTGCCAGCAGTTTGGCGGGAGTTCACGTTGGCTCAGATACGCAGTATTTT. It yields the protein CASSLAGVHVGSDTQYF.

The CDR3 is CASRSGASGNYEQYF. The CDR3, as DNA: TGTGCCAGCAGATCAGGGGCTAGCGGGAACTACGAGCAGTACTTC. The chain joins TRBV6-1 to TRBJ2-7, with TRBD2 identical over 9 bases. Germline lookup yields CDR1 MNHNS and CDR2 SASEGT. With 6 bases clipped from V and 3 bases from J, the junction kept 9 bases outside the gene matches. The CDR3 totals 15 residues.

The chain recombines TRBV15 with TRBJ2-7, with 11 positions matching TRBD2. CDR1 is LNHNV, CDR2 YYDKDF, per germline (reference sequence). With 0 bases clipped from V and 6 bases from J, the junction kept 7 bases outside the gene matches. The CDR3 is made up of 16 amino acids. CDR3 DNA sequence: TGTGCCACCAGCAGAGATCCCCCGACTAGCGGGATCGAGCAGTACTTC. The encoded protein is CATSRDPPTSGIEQYF.

V usage is TRBV29-1 and J usage is TRBJ1-4, with 9 bases lining up with TRBD1. The trim removed 5 bases at V and 8 bases at J, leaving 6 bases unmatched. The CDR3 runs to 13 residues. CDR1 SQVTM and CDR2 ANQGSEA come from the germline V gene. The CDR3 region is CSVPGQGGEKLFF. Here the CDR3 DNA reads TGCAGCGTTCCGGGACAGGGAGGGGAAAAACTGTTTTTT.

The sample holds a few counts of this clone. The chain uses TRBV1 and TRBJ2-7; TRBD2, as called in the table, went unchecked against the DNA. TRBV1 is labeled a pseudogene. This CDR3 region has 15 residues. The CDR3 spells CTSSQEREGPDEQYF. DNA for the CDR3: TGCACCAGCAGCCAAGAGCGGGAGGGCCCCGACGAGCAGTACTTC.

The rearrangement links TRBV5-1 to TRBJ2-5, with 10 bases lining up with TRBD2. V shed 4 bases and J 3 bases; nucleotides not matched to a gene: 15. CDR3 length equals 18 residues. Germline V CDR1 and CDR2: SGHRS, YFSETQ. CDR3 sequence reads: CASSPGASGRASEETQYF. CDR3 DNA sequence: TGCGCCAGCAGCCCTGGAGCGAGCGGGAGGGCCAGTGAAGAGACCCAGTACTTC.

The rearrangement joins TRBV18 to TRBJ2-7, with D unclear. The CDR3 contains 13 residues. V was shortened by 3 bases and J by 4 bases, with 10 bases between the two germline ends. Germline lookup yields CDR1 KGHSH and CDR2 LQKENI. In DNA, the CDR3 is TGTGCCAGCTCACCTTCTGGAAGGTACGAGCAGTACTTC. This encodes CASSPSGRYEQYF.

The rearrangement links TRBV27 to TRBJ2-2; D might be TRBD2 (6 bases). With 1 base removed from V and 1 base from J, the gap between germline ends came to 7 bases. The length of the CDR3 is 15 residues. Per germline, CDR1 MNHEY and CDR2 SMNVEV (reference sequence). In nucleotides, the CDR3 is TGTGCCAGCAGTTTATTCGGGAGGAACACCGGGGAGCTGTTTTTT. Amino acid sequence: CASSLFGRNTGELFF.

This chain connects TRBV7-8 to TRBJ2-5; TRBD2 aligns across 10 bases. The germline gives CDR1 SGHVS, CDR2 FQNEAQ. With V trimmed by 0 bases and J by 1 base, 8 bases remained unmatched. This CDR3 region has 18 residues. Here the CDR3 DNA reads TGTGCCAGCAGCTTAGCTAGTCTAGCGGGAGTGTCCCAAGAGACCCAGTACTTC. This codes for CASSLASLAGVSQETQYF.

This chain connects TRBV10-3 to TRBJ2-7, with 8 bases identical to TRBD2. The CDR3 totals 15 residues. The germline V gene has CDR1 ENHRY and CDR2 SYGVKD. J gave up 3 bases and V 3 bases, and 7 bases lay outside the gene matches. The CDR3 loop is CAISDRTSRGYEQYF. CDR3 nucleotides: TGTGCCATCAGTGATCGGACTAGCAGGGGCTACGAGCAGTACTTC.

CDR3 DNA: TGTGCCAGCAGCCCTACAGGGGTTGGCGGCTACACCTTC. It translates to CASSPTGVGGYTF. The genes are TRBV28 and TRBJ1-2; 7 bases agree with TRBD1. V lost 6 bases to trimming and J lost 8 bases; unmatched junction nucleotides: 9. Germline CDR1 MDHEN, CDR2 SYDVKM. The CDR3 has 13 residues.

The chain combines TRBV19 with TRBJ2-3; tentatively, D is TRBD2 (5 bases). CDR1 and CDR2 from the germline V gene are LNHDA and SQIVND (reference sequence). V was pared by 3 bases and J by 0 bases, with 13 bases between. The CDR3 has 16 amino acids. The CDR3 DNA is TGTGCCAGTAGTATGGCCGGGGTTCGGAGCACAGATACGCAGTATTTT. It translates to CASSMAGVRSTDTQYF.

V is TRBV9 and J is TRBJ2-1; D unresolved. V dropped 0 bases and J dropped 7 bases, with 5 bases sitting between them. The CDR3 is 12 residues long. CDR1 and CDR2 (germline): SGDLS, YYNGEE. The CDR3 is CASSVEWNEQFF. CDR3 nucleotides: TGTGCCAGCAGCGTAGAGTGGAATGAGCAGTTCTTC.

The chain has TRBV18 and TRBJ2-3; 8 nucleotides agree with TRBD1. Germline values: CDR1 KGHSH, CDR2 LQKENI. Trimming cost V 3 bases and J 1 base; bases outside gene matches: 3. The length of the CDR3 is 15 residues. The CDR3: CASSPATGGTDTQYF. CDR3 DNA: TGTGCCAGCTCACCTGCGACAGGGGGCACAGATACGCAGTATTTT.

This chain links TRBV7-9 with TRBJ2-3; no reliable D call. In germline, CDR1 is SEHNR, CDR2 FQNEAQ (reference sequence). The germline V and J ends were trimmed by 5 bases and 2 bases, with 14 bases remaining between them. The CDR3 sequence is 15 residues long. CDR3 bases: TGTGCCAGCAGCGCCCGACTGGAAACCACAGATACGCAGTATTTT. Its translation is CASSARLETTDTQYF.

V is TRBV7-2 and J is TRBJ2-3; D tentatively fits TRBD1 or TRBD2 (5 bases each). Germline lookup yields CDR1 SGHTA and CDR2 FQGNSA. Trimming took 5 bases from V and 2 from J, leaving 17 bases between them. The length of the CDR3 is 16 residues. The CDR3 nucleotides read TGTGCCAGCAGCCAGACCGGGACGGCCGCCACAGATACGCAGTATTTT. Its translation: CASSQTGTAATDTQYF. Full variable domain (remainder filled in from reference TRBV7-2 and TRBJ2-3): GAGVSQSPSNKVTEKGKDVELRCDPISGHTALYWYRQSLGQGLEFLIYFQGNSAPDKSGLPSDRFSAERTGGSVSTLTIQRTQQEDSAVYLCASSQTGTAATDTQYFGPGTRLTVL.

J is TRBJ1-6 and V is TRBV6-1, with 7 bases that match TRBD1. The CDR3 covers 15 residues. From germline, CDR1 is MNHNS and CDR2 SASEGT. V gave up 7 bases and J gave up 10 bases; unmatched junction bases: 13. The CDR3 reads CASTASPQGNSPLHF. The CDR3 coding sequence is TGTGCCAGCACAGCGTCCCCACAGGGGAACTCACCCCTCCACTTT.

This chain uses TRBV7-6 with TRBJ2-7, with D uncertain. The V gene's germline CDR1 is SGHVS and CDR2 FNYEAQ. This CDR3 spans 14 amino acids. The V end was cut by 3 bases, the J end by 0 bases, with 9 bases between. The CDR3 is CASSLGYNSYEQYF. CDR3 DNA sequence: TGTGCCAGCAGCTTGGGTTATAACTCCTACGAGCAGTACTTC. Full variable domain (outside the CDR3, taken from reference TRBV7-6 and TRBJ2-7): GAGVSQSPRYKVTKRGQDVALRCDPISGHVSLYWYRQALGQGPEFLTYFNYEAQQDKSGLPNDRFSAERPEGSISTLTIQRTEQRDSAMYRCASSLGYNSYEQYFGPGTRLTVT.

The chain uses TRBV10-2 and TRBJ2-7; D is perhaps TRBD2 (5 bases). Germline V lookup: CDR1 WSHSY, CDR2 SAAADI. Trimming took 6 bases from V and 2 from J, leaving 11 bases between them. The CDR3 is made up of 13 amino acids. CDR3 residues: CASRAGRAYEQYF. For the CDR3, the DNA is TGCGCCAGCAGGGCGGGCAGAGCCTACGAGCAGTACTTC.

The chain recombines TRBV5-1 with TRBJ2-5; the D gene is possibly TRBD2 (5 bases). CDR3 size: 14 residues. Germline-derived CDR1 and CDR2 are SGHRS and YFSETQ. V gave up 5 bases and J gave up 1 base, with 12 bases separating them. This CDR3 reads CASRLRGFQETQYF. In DNA, the CDR3 is TGCGCCAGCAGGTTGCGCGGGTTCCAAGAGACCCAGTACTTC.

The V and J genes are TRBV2 and TRBJ2-2, with D maybe TRBD2 (6 bases). V lost 1 base and J lost 0, with 6 bases in between. CDR3 length: 15 amino acids. Germline V gene data show CDR1 as SNHLY and CDR2 as FYNNEI. CDR3 nucleotide sequence: TGTGCCAGCAGTGAAGGGAGGGCGAACACCGGGGAGCTGTTTTTT. This gives the protein CASSEGRANTGELFF.

This clone was seen a handful of times. The rearrangement joins TRBV18 to TRBJ2-7, with 7 bases that match TRBD1. CDR3 length equals 15 residues. Germline-derived CDR1 and CDR2 are KGHSH and LQKENI. J was trimmed by 3 bases and V by 4 bases; bases with no gene match: 9. CDR3 coding DNA: TGTGCCAGCTCACTCTACAGGGGCGGAGACTACGAGCAGTACTTC. It translates to CASSLYRGGDYEQYF.

V gene TRBV9 combines with J gene TRBJ2-3; D gene ambiguous. The CDR3 is 15 amino acids. Germline values: CDR1 SGDLS, CDR2 YYNGEE. Trimming cost V 0 bases and J 2 bases, with 10 bases left between them. The chain's CDR3 is CASSVEQKYTDTQYF. The CDR3 DNA follows: TGTGCCAGCAGCGTAGAACAGAAATACACAGATACGCAGTATTTT. The full variable domain, completed using reference TRBV9 and TRBJ2-3, is DSGVTQTPKHLITATGQRVTLRCSPRSGDLSVYWYQQSLDQGLQFLIQYYNGEERAKGNILERFSAQQFPDLHSELNLSSLELGDSALYFCASSVEQKYTDTQYFGPGTRLTVL.

The chain uses TRBV15 and TRBJ1-2; 10 bases are shared with TRBD1. The junction had 8 bases not matched to a gene; V was cut back by 9 bases and J by 4 bases. Looked up from germline, CDR1 is LNHNV and CDR2 is YYDKDF (reference sequence). This CDR3 contains 14 residues. The CDR3 here is CATTGGQGTYGYTF. CDR3 sequence (DNA): TGTGCCACTACTGGGGGACAGGGGACCTATGGCTACACCTTC.

This chain links TRBV10-3 with TRBJ1-1; D ambiguous. The germline CDR1 and CDR2 sequences are ENHRY and SYGVKD. This CDR3 has 13 amino acids. The V gene lost 6 bases and the J gene lost 4 bases, with 12 bases spanning the gap. The CDR3 DNA is TGTGCCATCAGGGCTTTTGAGGGCACTGAAGCTTTCTTT. Translation: CAIRAFEGTEAFF.

The chain recombines TRBV7-9 with TRBJ1-3; 7 positions agree with TRBD1. This CDR3 contains 16 residues. Germline V gives CDR1 SEHNR, CDR2 FQNEAQ (reference sequence). V lost 5 bases, J lost 0 bases, and 7 bases stayed unmatched. CDR3 sequence (DNA): TGTGCCAGCAGCACGGACAGGCAAGACTCTGGAAACACCATATATTTT. The encoded protein is CASSTDRQDSGNTIYF.

The chain recombines TRBV18 with TRBJ2-7; a weak D match, TRBD2 (5 bases). The V gene's germline CDR1 is KGHSH and CDR2 LQKENI. The CDR3 runs to 16 residues. V gave up 4 bases and J gave up 0 bases, with 16 bases separating them. CDR3 sequence (DNA): TGTGCCAGCTCACTCGGGCTTCCGGGGAACTCCTACGAGCAGTACTTC. Its translation: CASSLGLPGNSYEQYF. Full variable domain (remainder filled in from reference TRBV18 and TRBJ2-7): NAGVMQNPRHLVRRRGQEARLRCSPMKGHSHVYWYRQLPEEGLKFMVYLQKENIIDESGMPKERFSAEFPKEGPSILRIQQVVRGDSAAYFCASSLGLPGNSYEQYFGPGTRLTVT.